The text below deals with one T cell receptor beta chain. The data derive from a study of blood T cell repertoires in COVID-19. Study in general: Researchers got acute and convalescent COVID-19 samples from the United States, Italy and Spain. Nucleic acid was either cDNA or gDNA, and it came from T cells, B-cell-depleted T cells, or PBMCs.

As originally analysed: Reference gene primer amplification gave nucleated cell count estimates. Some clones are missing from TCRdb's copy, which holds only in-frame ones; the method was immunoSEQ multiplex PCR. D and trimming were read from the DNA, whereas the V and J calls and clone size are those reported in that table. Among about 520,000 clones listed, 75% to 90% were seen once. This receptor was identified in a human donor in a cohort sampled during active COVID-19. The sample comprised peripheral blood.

The CDR3 reads CASSVRGGEYGYTF. In nucleotides, the CDR3 is TGTGCCAGTAGTGTTCGAGGGGGCGAGTATGGCTACACCTTC. The chain is built from TRBV19 and TRBJ1-2, with 7 bases aligning to TRBD1. This CDR3 comprises 14 residues. Germline V gene sequence: CDR1 LNHDA, CDR2 SQIVND (reference sequence). V shed 5 bases and J 5 bases; nucleotides not matched to a gene: 8.